The present entry profiles one T cell receptor beta chain with its context. This sample was taken from a study of prognosis after radiotherapy for stage I lung cancer. Two-round multiplex PCR, the amplification method, yielded TCR beta CDR3 from genomic DNA. Every TRBV and TRBJ gene had its own specific primer in first-round PCR. One entry per CDR3 protein results from TCRdb running MiXCR on the multiplex PCR reads. The table lists some 56,000 distinct CDR3 sequences, roughly 29% of them singletons, with 7.5% in the top ten. The clonotype was recovered from a donor at least 50 years old with non-small cell lung cancer. This sample comprised PBMCs, obtained before or after stereotactic body radiation therapy (not recorded which).

The CDR3 nucleotides are TGTGCCAGTACCATATGCCCCTCGGACCCTGGCTACACCTTC. As protein: CASTICPSDPGYTF. This rearrangement joins TRBV19 to TRBJ1-2, with D unresolved. Trimming shortened V by 7 bases and J by 7 bases, and 19 bases separated the two germline ends. The CDR3 is made up of 14 amino acids. Germline CDR1 is LNHDA and CDR2 is SQIVND (reference sequence).